This T cell receptor beta chain is from a study of identical twins. Comment on this clonotype: Its antigen is still unknown.

TCRdb used MiXCR to reprocess the 5' RACE reads, holding one entry per CDR3 protein. The sample shows 550,000 to 700,000 distinct CDR3 sequences, 21% of them seen only once. Each donor (without exception) was a healthy Caucasian. Findings of the study overall: Beta clonotypes that were abundant in cord blood contained fewer insertions, a pattern absent from memory repertoires. Out-of-frame TCR alpha sharing observed in monozygotic twins exceeded model estimates.

In germline, CDR1 is ENHRY, CDR2 SYGVKD. V lost 6 bases, J lost 0 bases, and 6 bases lay in between. CDR3 size: 13 residues. The same sample was also studied in work on T cells expressing NK-cell markers. From that study: Topping the CD3+CD56-NKG2C+ fraction as well were these clonotypes, in a few donors.

The rearrangement uses TRBV10-3 and TRBJ2-1, with no clear D. The sequence came from a woman between 18 and 30 years old in good health. The sample taken for sequencing was PBMCs. DNA of the CDR3: TGTGCCATCAGCGATGACTCCTACAATGAGCAGTTCTTC. Translated, it gives CAISDDSYNEQFF.